The T cell receptor (beta chain) described here comes from a study of blood T cell repertoires in COVID-19 (dated by TCRdb to the early 2020s). With regard to the full study: Samples covering the acute and convalescent phases of COVID-19 were provided by collaborators in the United States, Italy and Spain. The sample metadata nearly always contained a de-identified subject ID, COVID-19 status, age in years and sex. The dataset comprised deeply sampled blood TCRbeta repertoires from subjects exposed to, actively infected with, or recovered from COVID-19. The repertoires were released in a freely available public database meant as a resource for research on the immune response to SARS-CoV-2. Where available, HLA class I and class II types were obtained from metadata supplied by the sample provider rather than from assay-based typing. The samples were drawn from the first 160 participants of the ongoing ImmuneRACE study and from 1,254 subjects provided by 6 global collaborators. The prospective study material was composed of cDNA or gDNA derived from T cells, B-cell-depleted T cells, or PBMCs.

The paper as a whole reports these results and caveats: Clinical and demographic metadata were provided uncurated, with the amount varying by source and participant.

In the prospective study, participants were roughly 18 to 95 years old, resided in fewer than 25 geographic areas of the United States, and were enrolled through a virtual design. In the prospective study, participants were assigned to cohorts based on the clinical history participants reported in a screening survey and a study questionnaire. Exposed participants were defined as having been in contact with someone with a PCR-confirmed or clinician-diagnosed COVID-19 case within 2 weeks of study entry. Each participant in the prospective study had whole blood, serum and a nasopharyngeal or oropharyngeal swab collected by mobile phlebotomists. Prospective study participants could optionally give additional blood draws and questionnaires over an approximately 2-month period. Prospective study blood samples were shipped either frozen or at room temperature before DNA extraction. Concerning this clone itself: The clone's antigen remains unknown. The input lacks base qualities; no much larger clone sits a single base away.

TCRbeta CDR3 regions were amplified from genomic DNA using the immunoSEQ Assay, a bias-controlled multiplex PCR. The published analysis was carried out like this. Within the assay, amplification of reference gene primers was used to estimate how many nucleated cells each sample contained. To quantify the absolute abundance of each unique TCRbeta CDR3 rearrangement, sequence reads were collapsed and filtered. For each sample, productive Simpson clonality was calculated as the square root of Simpson's diversity index across productive rearrangements. Entries here come from immuneACCESS through TCRdb and include only in-frame sequences with V and J called. Some clones fail to appear in such tables; in the studies checked, an unresolved V gene covers under half of the shortfall, and the cause of the remainder is unknown. For V, J and clone size, that table is used; D and trimming come from the DNA. For this sample the table gives under 250,000 clones, of which roughly 80% were detected only once. The top ten clonotypes cover about 3.6% of the sample.

From cysteine to phenylalanine, the CDR3 is 14 amino acids long. Just the 42-base CDR3 DNA is kept, in frame starting at base 1. V lost 4 bases and J lost 6 bases; the stretch between them is 15 bases long. CDR1 and CDR2 (SEHNR, FQNEAQ) derive from the germline V gene (reference sequence). The chain uses TRBV7-9 and TRBJ1-1, with a weak D call of TRBD1 (6 bases match). Sequenced material: PBMCs or T cells enriched from blood (not recorded which). The source of this sequence is a woman in her thirties or forties who had been exposed to COVID-19. The CDR3 sequence is CASSSATGFPEAFF. Here is the DNA: TGTGCCAGCAGCTCGGCCACAGGGTTCCCTGAAGCTTTCTTT.